This T cell receptor beta chain is from a study of blood T cell repertoires in COVID-19. Study background: Both acute and convalescent COVID-19 samples were obtained from the United States, Italy and Spain. In each case, the material was cDNA or gDNA derived from T cells, B-cell-depleted T cells, or PBMCs.

As processed by the authors: For nucleated cells, counts were estimated from reference gene primer amplification. Produced via immunoSEQ multiplex PCR; TCRdb's table is partial and in-frame only. V and J calls plus clone size are reproduced from that table; the DNA served to infer D and trimming. The sample records 200,000 to 250,000 clones, about 88% being singletons. This receptor was identified in a woman aged 35 to 49 who had recovered from COVID-19. The sequenced sample was peripheral blood.

CDR3 DNA sequence: TGTGCCAGCAGCTTAGAGGTTGGGACAGGGGTTTACGAGCAGTACTTC. Protein sequence: CASSLEVGTGVYEQYF. The V and J genes are TRBV7-3 and TRBJ2-7; 10 bases align to TRBD1. This CDR3 spans 16 amino acids. Trimming cost V 2 bases and J 4 bases; bases outside gene matches: 8. Germline lookup yields CDR1 SGHTA and CDR2 FQGTGA.